This TCR beta chain was documented in a study of blood T cell repertoires in COVID-19. About the research overall: Samples of COVID-19 (acute and convalescent) were obtained from the United States, Italy and Spain.

Germline CDR1 reads KGHSY; CDR2 reads FQNENV. The germline V and J ends were trimmed by 0 bases and 5 bases, with 7 bases remaining between them. This CDR3 is 14 amino acids long. The method was immunoSEQ multiplex PCR; TCRdb's version includes in-frame clones alone and lacks a portion of them. The sample includes under 250,000 clones, about 83% seen only once; the top ten take 8% to 10%. The chain links TRBV16 to TRBJ2-2, with a possible D match to TRBD1 (5 bases). The receptor was derived from a woman aged 50 to 65 with acute or convalescent COVID-19. Sequencing input: peripheral blood. CDR3 nucleotide sequence: TGTGCCAGCAGCCAATCTGGGGCTACCGGGGAGCTGTTTTTT. Translation: CASSQSGATGELFF.